This passage covers 3 T cell receptor beta chains from one sample sequenced in a study of blood T cell repertoires in COVID-19 (TCRdb year 2020). Library preparation was by the immunoSEQ multiplex PCR assay. The immuneACCESS repertoire file appears here via TCRdb, limited to in-frame rearrangements. These files lack a portion of the clones; in checked studies, under half of the deficit traces to unresolved V genes, and the cause of the others is not known. For this sample there are 110,000 or so clones; 70% to 85% appear just once. The ten largest clones take up 7.9% of the sample. Sequenced sample: peripheral blood. The receptors derive from a woman of 80 years or more with active or convalescent COVID-19.

The chain recombines TRBV18 with TRBJ2-7, with 8 nucleotides matching TRBD1. The CDR3 is made up of 13 amino acids. The V gene's germline CDR1 is KGHSH and CDR2 LQKENI. J lost 1 base, V lost 4 bases, and 0 bases had no gene match. CDR3 in DNA: TGTGCCAGCTCACGGACAGGGTCCTACGAGCAGTACTTC. It codes for CASSRTGSYEQYF.

This CDR3 reads CAEGGGRTSPLHF. Written as DNA, the CDR3 is TGTGCCGAAGGCGGGGGGAGGACCTCACCCCTCCACTTT. The V gene is TRBV2, the J gene TRBJ1-6; the D gene is possibly TRBD1 (5 bases). Germline CDR1 reads SNHLY; CDR2 reads FYNNEI. CDR3 length: 13 amino acids. Trimming shortened V by 11 bases and J by 10 bases, and 18 bases separated the two germline ends.

The sample holds one count of this clone. The chain recombines TRBV3-1 (or the pseudogene TRBV3-2) with TRBJ2-7; 16 bases line up with TRBD2. The germline V gene encodes CDR1 LGHDT and CDR2 YNNKEL (reference sequence). The ends lost 4 bases at V and 2 bases at J; junction bases unmatched: 8. The CDR3 runs 18 residues. Here the CDR3 DNA reads TGTGCCAGCAGCCCAAGGATTGGGACTAGCGGGAGGGCCTACGAGCAGTACTTC. It yields the protein CASSPRIGTSGRAYEQYF.